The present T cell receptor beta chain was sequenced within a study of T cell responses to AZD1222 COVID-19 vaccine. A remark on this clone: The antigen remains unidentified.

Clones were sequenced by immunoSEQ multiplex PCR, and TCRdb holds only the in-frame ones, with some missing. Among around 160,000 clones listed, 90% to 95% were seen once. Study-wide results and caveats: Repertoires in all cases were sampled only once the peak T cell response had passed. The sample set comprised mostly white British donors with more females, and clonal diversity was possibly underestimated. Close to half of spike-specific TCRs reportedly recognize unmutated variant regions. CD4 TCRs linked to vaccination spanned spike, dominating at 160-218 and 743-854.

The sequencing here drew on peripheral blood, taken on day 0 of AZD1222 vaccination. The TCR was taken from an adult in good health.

In DNA form, the CDR3 reads TGCGCCAGCAGTGCCTCCCGAACTTCACAAGAGACCCAGTACTTC. This translates into CASSASRTSQETQYF. The chain combines TRBV10-2 with TRBJ2-5; D is unclear. The CDR3 is 15 residues long. Per the germline V gene, CDR1 is WSHSY and CDR2 is SAAADI. V was cut by 4 bases and J by 2 bases, with 14 bases left in between.